This is a list of T cell receptor beta chains from one sample in a study of ipilimumab plus nivolumab after autologous stem cell transplantation. Assay used: immunoSEQ multiplex PCR; TCRdb lists only in-frame clones, some missing. The table records roughly 4,800 clones, under 80% of them present only once. Specimen: PBMCs, collected in a trial of ipilimumab plus nivolumab as post-transplant consolidation. The receptors here all came from a male donor with multiple myeloma. CDR3s include the opening cysteine and the closing phenylalanine or tryptophan. A D gene is named only where the DNA matches it firmly. A clone size is listed for some rows: how often the clone was seen (once, few, many), or a class if it is expanded.

D gene	clone size	V gene	J gene	CDR3 DNA	CDR3 protein
NA	NA	TRBV5-1	TRBJ1-2	TGCGCCAGCAGCTTGGACAGGTATTCCCGGGGCTACACCTTC	CASSLDRYSRGYTF
TRBD1	NA	TRBV5-5	TRBJ2-7	TGTGCCAGCAGCTTACAACAGGGGGCCTACGAGCAGTACTTC	CASSLQQGAYEQYF
NA	NA	TRBV30	TRBJ1-4	TGTGCCTGGAGTCAAATCCAGAGTGAAAAACTGTTTTTT	CAWSQIQSEKLFF
NA	NA	TRBV6-5	TRBJ2-1	TGTGCCAGCAGTTACTCGTTGAGTAGCTACAATGAGCAGTTCTTC	CASSYSLSSYNEQFF
TRBD2	NA	TRBV5-1	TRBJ2-2	TGCGCCAGCAGCTTGGTGGTTACGGGGGGAGCGAACACCGGGGAGCTGTTTTTT	CASSLVVTGGANTGELFF
NA	NA	TRBV7-3	TRBJ2-2	TGTGCCAGCAGCCCCGGGACCCTAAACACCGGGGAGCTGTTTTTT	CASSPGTLNTGELFF
NA	few	TRBV5-6	TRBJ1-2	TGTGCCAGCAGCCGTTTAGGGGGCTACACCTTC	CASSRLGGYTF
TRBD1	NA	TRBV10-2	TRBJ2-1	TGCGCCAGCAGTGAGTCGCAGGGGGACATATACAATGAGCAGTTCTTC	CASSESQGDIYNEQFF
TRBD1	NA	TRBV2	TRBJ1-6	TGTGCCAGCAGGGACCAGGGGGGGCCCCTCCACTTT	CASRDQGGPLHF
TRBD1	NA	TRBV6-5	TRBJ1-1	TGTGCCAGCAGTTACCCCGGGGACAGAAATGAAGCTTTCTTT	CASSYPGDRNEAFF
NA	NA	TRBV9	TRBJ2-4	TGTGCCAGCAGTCCCGAGGGGGGCCGGGGAAACATTCAGTACTTC	CASSPEGGRGNIQYF
NA	NA	TRBV14	TRBJ2-5	TGTGCCAGCAGCCAAGGGCCTGTAGAGACCCAGTACTTC	CASSQGPVETQYF
NA	NA	TRBV5-1	TRBJ2-5	TGCGCCAGCAGCTTGGCTTCCGGTCCCCAAGAGACCCAGTACTTC	CASSLASGPQETQYF
NA	NA	TRBV11-2	TRBJ2-3	TGTGCCAGCAGCTGGGCGGATTTCACAGATACGCAGTATTTT	CASSWADFTDTQYF
NA	NA	TRBV2	TRBJ1-5	TGTGCCAGCAGCGGACAGAGCAATCAGCCCCAGCATTTT	CASSGQSNQPQHF
NA	NA	TRBV11-2	TRBJ1-2	TGTGCCAGCAGCTTAGAGGTCACGGGCTATGGCTACACCTTC	CASSLEVTGYGYTF
TRBD2	NA	TRBV4-2	TRBJ2-3	TGTGCCAGCGATGAGCGGGGGGGTAGCACAGATACGCAGTATTTT	CASDERGGSTDTQYF
TRBD2	NA	TRBV7-7	TRBJ2-3	TGTGCTAGCAGTTTAGCGGGGGTGACAGATACGCAGTATTTT	CASSLAGVTDTQYF
NA	NA	TRBV9	TRBJ1-1	TGTGCCAGCAGCGTAGAAGTGGTGGGAAGGGGTGAAGCTTTCTTT	CASSVEVVGRGEAFF
TRBD1	NA	TRBV6-1	TRBJ1-1	TGTGCCAGCAGTGAAAGGGGGCTGGGTGAAGCTTTCTTT	CASSERGLGEAFF
NA	NA	TRBV6-5	TRBJ1-2	TGTGCCAGCACCCTAGGGGGGGGCCTAGGCTATGGCTACACCTTC	CASTLGGGLGYGYTF
NA	NA	TRBV13	TRBJ1-1	TGTGCCAGCAGCTTAGGGGCAGCAAGGGCTGAAGCTTTCTTT	CASSLGAARAEAFF